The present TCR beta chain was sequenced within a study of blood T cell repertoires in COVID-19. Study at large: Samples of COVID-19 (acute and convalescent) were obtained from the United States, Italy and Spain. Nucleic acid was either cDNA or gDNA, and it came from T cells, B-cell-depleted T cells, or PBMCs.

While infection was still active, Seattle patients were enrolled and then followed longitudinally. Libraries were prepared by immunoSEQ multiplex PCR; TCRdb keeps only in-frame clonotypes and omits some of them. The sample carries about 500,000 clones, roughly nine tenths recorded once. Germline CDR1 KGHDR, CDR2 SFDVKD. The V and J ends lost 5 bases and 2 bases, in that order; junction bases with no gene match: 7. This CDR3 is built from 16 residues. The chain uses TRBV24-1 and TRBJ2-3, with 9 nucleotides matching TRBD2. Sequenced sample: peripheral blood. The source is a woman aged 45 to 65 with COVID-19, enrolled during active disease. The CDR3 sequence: CATSVPSGDVTDTQYF. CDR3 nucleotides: TGTGCCACCAGTGTGCCTAGCGGGGACGTCACAGATACGCAGTATTTT.